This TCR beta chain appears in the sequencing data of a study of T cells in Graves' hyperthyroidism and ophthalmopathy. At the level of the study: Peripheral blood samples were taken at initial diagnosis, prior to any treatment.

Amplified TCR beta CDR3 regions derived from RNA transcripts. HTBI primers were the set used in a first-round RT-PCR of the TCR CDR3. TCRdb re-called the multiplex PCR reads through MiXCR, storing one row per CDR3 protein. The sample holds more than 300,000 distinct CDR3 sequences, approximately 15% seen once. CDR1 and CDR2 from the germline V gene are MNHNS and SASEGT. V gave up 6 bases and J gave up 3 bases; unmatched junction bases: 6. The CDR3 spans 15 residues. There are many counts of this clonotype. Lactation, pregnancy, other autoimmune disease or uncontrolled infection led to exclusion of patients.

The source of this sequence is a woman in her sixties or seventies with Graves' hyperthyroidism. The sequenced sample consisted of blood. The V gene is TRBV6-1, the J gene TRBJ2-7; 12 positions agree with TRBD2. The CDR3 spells CASRMTSGSLYEQYF. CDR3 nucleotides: TGTGCCAGCAGGATGACTAGCGGGAGTCTCTACGAGCAGTACTTC.